This passage covers 24 T cell receptor beta chains from one sample sequenced in a study of human T cells and chemical hapten exposure. Time point reported: patch test 1, 2 weeks after DPC sensitization. Treatment noted: therapeutic diphenylcyclopropenone sensitization with weekly scalp DPC. TCRdb fed the RACE reads into MiXCR, producing one record per CDR3 protein. Of 150,000 to 200,000 distinct CDR3 sequences in the sample, about 15% were seen once. The sample in question was whole blood, obtained in connection with sensitization to the hapten diphenylcyclopropenone (DPC). The receptors were sampled from a woman aged 30 to 39 with alopecia areata. Some clones in this sample may be carry-over from other donors' samples.

This chain joins TRBV12-2 and TRBJ2-5; the listed D gene, TRBD1, was not tested against the DNA. TRBV12-2 is termed a pseudogene. The CDR3 totals 18 residues. Here the CDR3 DNA reads TGTGCAAGTCGCTTACCGTTATGCGGGGGCTGCCTCCAAGAGACCCAGTACTTC. Amino acid sequence: CASRLPLCGGCLQETQYF.

This clonotype was counted only a few times. The chain couples TRBV4-2 to TRBJ1-2; TRBD1 might be the D (6 bases). Trimming took 2 bases from V and 8 from J, leaving 27 bases between them. Germline CDR1 LGHNA, CDR2 YNFKEQ. This CDR3 has 18 residues. CDR3 region: CASSQNMDSRGYEVGYTF. The CDR3 DNA is TGTGCCAGCAGCCAAAATATGGACAGCCGGGGTTACGAGGTCGGCTACACCTTC.

Comment on this clonotype: Given a much more abundant clone one base away, this may be a read error. The genes are TRBV29-1 and TRBJ2-6; the D gene could be TRBD1 or TRBD2 (5 bases each). This CDR3 comprises 14 residues. Germline V gene data show CDR1 as SQVTM and CDR2 as ANQGSEA. Written as DNA, the CDR3 is TGCAGCATCCATTTTTTTGCCGGGGCCAACGTCCCGACTTTC. This sequence encodes CSIHFFAGANVPTF.

The rearrangement uses TRBV15 and TRBJ2-4; D tentatively reads TRBD1 or TRBD2 (5 bases each). This CDR3 region has 17 residues. The germline V and J ends were trimmed by 5 bases and 0 bases, with 17 bases remaining between them. CDR1 and CDR2 from the germline V gene are LNHNV and YYDKDF (reference sequence). The CDR3 bases are TGTGCCACCAGCCCGACGGGACGGTCCCTAGCCAAAAACATTCAGTACTTC. Its translation is CATSPTGRSLAKNIQYF.

This clonotype turned up a few times. This chain links TRBV30 with TRBJ2-1, with 8 positions matching TRBD2. Trimming cost V 6 bases and J 4 bases; bases outside gene matches: 2. In germline, CDR1 is GTSNPN, CDR2 SVGIG (reference sequence). The CDR3 extends over 12 amino acids. This CDR3 is CACLAGYNEQFF. CDR3 DNA: TGTGCCTGCTTAGCGGGGTACAATGAGCAGTTCTTC. Based on the CDR3 plus reference TRBV30 and TRBJ2-1, the full variable domain is SQTIHQWPATLVQPVGSPLSLECTVEGTSNPNLYWYRQAAGRGLQLLFYSVGIGQISSEVPQNLSASRPQDRQFILSSKKLLLSDSGFYLCACLAGYNEQFFGPGTRLTVL.

The genes are TRBV4-1 and TRBJ2-1, with 10 bases matching TRBD1. The germline V gene has CDR1 MGHRA and CDR2 YSYEKL. V lost 1 base and J lost 6; bases outside the gene matches: 6. The CDR3 is made up of 16 amino acids. CDR3 bases: TGCGCCAGCAGCCAAGGGGCGGGACAGGGGTTCAATGAGCAGTTCTTC. It encodes CASSQGAGQGFNEQFF.

This clonotype was counted between two and nine times. This chain links TRBV4-2 with TRBJ1-1, with D unclear. Germline CDR1 reads LGHNA; CDR2 reads YNFKEQ. CDR3 length: 14 residues. The V and J ends lost 1 base and 2 bases respectively, with 8 bases between them. The CDR3 sequence: CASSQVTDNTEAFF. Here the CDR3 DNA reads TGTGCCAGCAGCCAAGTCACAGACAACACTGAAGCTTTCTTT.

The CDR3 spells CASSQKPGVNYGYTF. DNA of the CDR3: TGTGCCAGCAGCCAAAAACCGGGGGTCAACTATGGCTACACCTTC. J is TRBJ1-2 and V is TRBV14; possible D gene TRBD1, 5 bases. Looked up from germline, CDR1 is SGHDN and CDR2 is FVKESK. Trimming stripped 2 bases from V and 2 bases from J, with 12 bases between. The CDR3 totals 15 residues.

This clonotype occurred a few times. The rearrangement joins TRBV4-2 to TRBJ1-2; possible D gene TRBD1, 5 bases. The germline V gene encodes CDR1 LGHNA and CDR2 YNFKEQ. The CDR3 spans 16 residues. With 3 bases removed from V and 8 bases from J, the gap between germline ends came to 22 bases. The CDR3 region is CASSHASGAAASGYTF. For the CDR3, the DNA is TGTGCCAGCAGCCACGCATCCGGGGCCGCGGCTAGCGGCTACACCTTC.

The chain employs TRBV6-5 and TRBJ2-7; possibly TRBD1 for D (6 bases). This CDR3 has 14 residues. With 5 bases removed from V and 2 bases from J, the gap between germline ends came to 13 bases. Germline V gene lookup returns CDR1 MNHEY and CDR2 SVGAGI. CDR3 sequence: CASSPRAGAYEQYF. The CDR3, as DNA: TGTGCCAGCAGTCCCCGGGCAGGGGCCTACGAGCAGTACTTC.

This clonotype was seen many times. For the CDR3, the DNA is TGTGCCAGCAGTCCAGAGAACACTGAAGCTTTCTTT. It is translated as CASSPENTEAFF. The rearrangement links TRBV12-3 or TRBV12-4 to TRBJ1-1; no clear D. The CDR3 length is 12 residues. Trimming took 5 bases from V and 1 from J, leaving 5 bases between them.

There are many counts of this clonotype. The chain is built from TRBV2 and TRBJ2-3; D not certain. V was clipped by 6 bases and J by 1 base, with 2 bases between them. The CDR3 is 11 amino acids. Germline-derived CDR1 and CDR2 are SNHLY and FYNNEI. The CDR3 coding sequence is TGTGCCAGCAGACGCACAGATACGCAGTATTTT. Its protein is CASRRTDTQYF.

This clonotype has more than one count but fewer than ten. V is TRBV18 and J is TRBJ2-2; 9 bases align to TRBD1. V trimming: 0 bases; J trimming: 1 base; junction bases outside the gene matches: 0. This CDR3 contains 16 residues. Per germline, CDR1 KGHSH and CDR2 LQKENI. CDR3: CASSPPTGGNTGELFF. The CDR3 region has the DNA TGTGCCAGCTCACCACCGACAGGGGGGAACACCGGGGAGCTGTTTTTT.

This clonotype was seen at least ten times. The chain has TRBV5-1 and TRBJ2-1, with a tentative D call TRBD1 (5 bases). Germline V gives CDR1 SGHRS, CDR2 YFSETQ. This CDR3 spans 13 amino acids. The ends were cut back, 6 bases at V and 7 bases at J, with 14 bases in the middle. The CDR3 region is CASNPDSTNEQFF. CDR3 DNA: TGCGCCAGCAACCCCGACAGTACGAATGAGCAGTTCTTC.

This clonotype occurred once. The gene calls are TRBV28 and TRBJ1-3; D perhaps matches TRBD1 (6 bases). This CDR3 spans 14 amino acids. Trimming shortened V by 4 bases and J by 2 bases, and 9 bases separated the two germline ends. Germline V lookup: CDR1 MDHEN, CDR2 SYDVKM. The CDR3 sequence is CASSSGTTGNTIYF. CDR3 sequence (DNA): TGTGCCAGCAGTTCCGGGACAACTGGAAACACCATATATTTT.

The gene calls are TRBV27 and TRBJ1-5; 7 nucleotides align to TRBD1. The CDR3 is made up of 14 amino acids. Per germline, CDR1 MNHEY and CDR2 SMNVEV (reference sequence). Trimming cost V 4 bases and J 8 bases; bases outside gene matches: 8. In nucleotides, the CDR3 is TGTGCCAGCAGTTCACAGGGGACCTTGGAGCCCCAGCATTTT. Protein: CASSSQGTLEPQHF.

This clonotype was counted only a few times. V gene TRBV10-3 combines with J gene TRBJ1-4; D possibly corresponds to TRBD1 (5 bases). Germline lookup yields CDR1 ENHRY and CDR2 SYGVKD. Between the trimmed V and J ends, which lost 10 bases and 5 bases, there was a span of 20 bases. The CDR3 is made up of 15 amino acids. As DNA, the CDR3 is TGTGCCACCCAAGCAACAGGAAAAGGGAATGAAAAACTGTTTTTT. Translating gives CATQATGKGNEKLFF.

This clonotype was seen a few times. The rearrangement links TRBV4-3 to TRBJ2-7; D call uncertain. This CDR3 contains 15 residues. Germline V gene data show CDR1 as LGHNA and CDR2 as YSLEER. With 2 bases removed from V and 3 bases from J, the gap between germline ends came to 14 bases. CDR3 coding DNA: TGCGCCAGCAGCCAAATTTTTGCTACAGACTACGAGCAGTACTTC. It codes for CASSQIFATDYEQYF.

The chain is built from TRBV9 and TRBJ1-6; 10 bases match TRBD1. This CDR3 is 13 amino acids long. Germline V gives CDR1 SGDLS, CDR2 YYNGEE. J gave up 8 bases and V 7 bases, and 3 bases lay outside the gene matches. DNA of the CDR3: TGTGCCAGCGGGACAGGGGCAGATTCACCCCTCCACTTT. Its translation is CASGTGADSPLHF.

This clonotype was seen only a few times. V and J are TRBV18 and TRBJ2-1, with 9 nucleotides matching TRBD2. The V gene's germline CDR1 is KGHSH and CDR2 LQKENI. V lost 6 bases to trimming and J lost 6 bases; unmatched junction nucleotides: 3. The CDR3 contains 13 residues. The CDR3 bases are TGTGCCAGCTCTATAGCGGGAGCCAATGAGCAGTTCTTC. Translated: CASSIAGANEQFF.

This clonotype occurred once. This chain uses TRBV7-2 with TRBJ2-3, with 9 nucleotides matching TRBD2. CDR1 is SGHTA and CDR2 is FQGNSA in the germline V gene. With 5 bases clipped from V and 2 bases from J, the junction kept 5 bases outside the gene matches. The CDR3 is 15 amino acids. CDR3 in DNA: TGTGCCAGCAGCATCACTAGCGGGCACACAGATACGCAGTATTTT. Its protein product is CASSITSGHTDTQYF.

V and J are TRBV19 and TRBJ1-1; 8 nucleotides line up with TRBD1. The CDR3 runs to 15 residues. Germline trimming cut 3 bases from V and 1 base from J; bases unmatched to any gene: 4. CDR1 and CDR2 (germline): LNHDA, SQIVND (reference sequence). The CDR3 sequence is CASSIDTGGNTEAFF. CDR3 nucleotide sequence: TGTGCCAGTAGTATCGATACAGGGGGGAACACTGAAGCTTTCTTT.

V is TRBV12-3 or TRBV12-4 and J is TRBJ1-1, with D hard to call. The CDR3 has 13 residues. The V end was cut by 7 bases, the J end by 1 base, with 10 bases between. As DNA, the CDR3 is TGTGCCAGCAACATCCGGGGGAACACTGAAGCTTTCTTT. Its protein is CASNIRGNTEAFF.

The sample holds many counts of this clonotype. The chain has TRBV12-3 or TRBV12-4 and TRBJ1-2, with a tentative D call TRBD1 (5 bases). This CDR3 has 14 residues. V dropped 6 bases and J dropped 8 bases, with 19 bases sitting between them. The CDR3 sequence is CASSPERTRSGYTF. The CDR3 DNA reads TGTGCCAGCAGCCCAGAGCGGACACGTTCCGGCTACACCTTC.